The T cell receptor (beta chain) under discussion was sequenced for a study of blood T cells in healthy people across ages. On this clonotype: A read error is possible here, since a much larger clone lies one base away.

Using a J-beta primer mix together with a sample-barcoded 5' primer, a second PCR was run for roughly 6 to 11 cycles. Template switching added a 12-random-nucleotide identifier to every cDNA molecule. MiXCR, run by TCRdb on the 5' RACE reads, gives a single entry per CDR3 protein. The repertoire consists of 1.6 million or so distinct CDR3 sequences, with about 31% occurring once and the leading ten covering roughly 12%. V lost 3 bases to trimming and J lost 3 bases, with 12 bases between them. In germline, CDR1 is MDHEN, CDR2 SYDVKM. The CDR3 has 14 residues. Samples had at least 6.5 million PBMCs isolated from them.

The TCR sequence derives from a woman in her 30s in good health. The chain couples TRBV28 to TRBJ2-7; tentatively, D is TRBD2 (6 bases). Material: blood. CDR3 DNA sequence: TGTGCCAGCAGTTTCGAAGGGGACTGCTACGAGCAGTACTTC. Translating it yields CASSFEGDCYEQYF.